Sequencing of this TCR beta chain was carried out in a study of cytomegalovirus exposure and HLA in healthy donors. Overall study findings and caveats: According to the study, 160 or so TCR beta chains were cytomegalovirus-associated. For most TCR sequences rarity was the rule, although some public TCRs occurred in many donors.

The assay was immunoSEQ multiplex PCR, and TCRdb's table has in-frame clones only and misses some. This sample yields 80,000 or so clones, of which approximately 95% are seen a single time; nearly 0.7% belongs to the top ten. The length of the CDR3 is 13 residues. Germline V gives CDR1 MDHEN, CDR2 SYDVKM. J lost 2 bases, V lost 6 bases, and 4 bases had no gene match. Points on this clone: Its antigen remains unidentified.

The TCR originated in a woman in her late teens or twenties in good health and CMV-seronegative. V and J are TRBV28 and TRBJ2-7; TRBD1 matches 7 bases. Sequenced material: PBMCs. The CDR3 nucleotides read TGTGCCAGCAGGACGGGGACAGCCTACGAGCAGTACTTC. As protein: CASRTGTAYEQYF.